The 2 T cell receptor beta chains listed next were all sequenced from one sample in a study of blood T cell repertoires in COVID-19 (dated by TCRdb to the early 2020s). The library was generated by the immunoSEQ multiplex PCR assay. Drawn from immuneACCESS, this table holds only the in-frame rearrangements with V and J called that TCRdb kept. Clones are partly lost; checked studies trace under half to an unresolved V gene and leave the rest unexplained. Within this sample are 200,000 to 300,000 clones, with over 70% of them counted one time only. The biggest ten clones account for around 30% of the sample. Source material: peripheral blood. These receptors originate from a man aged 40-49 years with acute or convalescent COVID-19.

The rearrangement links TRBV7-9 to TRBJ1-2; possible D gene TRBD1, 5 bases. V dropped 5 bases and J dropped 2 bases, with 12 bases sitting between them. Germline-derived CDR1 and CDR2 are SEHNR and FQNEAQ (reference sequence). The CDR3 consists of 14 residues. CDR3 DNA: TGTGCCAGCAGCCATACAGCAGGGAACTATGGCTACACCTTC. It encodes CASSHTAGNYGYTF.

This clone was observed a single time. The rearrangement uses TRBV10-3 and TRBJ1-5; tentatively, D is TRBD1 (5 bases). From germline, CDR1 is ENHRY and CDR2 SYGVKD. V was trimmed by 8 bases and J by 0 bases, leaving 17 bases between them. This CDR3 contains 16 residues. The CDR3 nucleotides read TGTGCCATCGGGGGGGACGGCAGTTATAGCAATCAGCCCCAGCATTTT. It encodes CAIGGDGSYSNQPQHF.